This TCR beta chain was captured by sequencing in a study of T cells in Graves' hyperthyroidism and ophthalmopathy (dated by TCRdb to between 2019 and 2020). About the investigation overall: Peripheral blood was sampled at the time of initial diagnosis, prior to any treatment. To identify distinguishing TCR V-J signatures, a discovery cohort of roughly 100 patients was used, comprising 40 to 45 with Graves' ophthalmopathy and 57 with stable Graves' hyperthyroidism. Whether ophthalmopathy could be predicted prospectively was tested in an independent validation cohort made up of roughly 19 hyperthyroidism patients plus 17 patients who later progressed to ophthalmopathy. The 75 to 100 discovery patients were randomly divided into training and test sets at a 7:3 ratio. The study also compared thyroid tissue and blood T-cell repertoires from about 6 Graves' hyperthyroidism patients. Once sampling was done, hyperthyroidism patients were given methimazole at a starting dose of 30 mg daily, whereas ophthalmopathy patients were given high-dose intravenous methylprednisolone. According to the paper, TCR Vbeta CDR3 sequencing was carried out on 135 peripheral blood samples, which came from some 41 ophthalmopathy, under 85 hyperthyroidism and roughly 17 progressor patients.

In the ophthalmopathy patients, disease was moderately to severely active, with a Clinical Activity Score of 3 or more, a NOSPECS grade of 4 or more, and a duration of less than 3 months. Patients with uncontrolled infections, other autoimmune diseases, pregnancy or lactation were excluded. Diagnoses were based on clinical symptoms, serum thyroxine and TRAb, thyroid ultrasound and orbital computed tomography. PBMCs were separated from around 9.1 ml of fresh peripheral blood using Ficoll-Paque density gradient centrifugation. Trizol reagent was used to extract total RNA, and RNA quality was then checked on an Agilent 2100 Bioanalyzer. This clonotype was detected ten times or more. Its antigen target is currently unknown. Qualities for individual bases were not recorded, and no much larger clone is one base off. Findings and caveats that apply to the study as a whole: In validation, the model predicted progression to ophthalmopathy a median of roughly 6.1 months before onset, with approximately 68% sensitivity and almost 75% specificity. Sample size was not statistically predetermined, and investigators were not blinded to group allocation. In cross-validation, a model built on a 13 V-J signature told ophthalmopathy apart from stable hyperthyroidism with 85% to 90% sensitivity and approximately 84% specificity, and in testing the same model reached 80%/75%. Most expanded thyroid clonotypes (frequency above 0.001) were also found in blood, which suggests that blood repertoires may mirror thyroid immune responses.

TCR beta CDR3 regions were amplified from RNA transcripts. For the first round of RT-PCR on the TCR CDR3, the HTBI primer set was used together with the Qiagen OneStep RT-PCR kit. A second multiplex PCR round built the libraries, followed by size selection and purification. Libraries were sequenced paired-end with 100 bp reads on an Illumina HiSeq2000. The authors' pipeline ran thus. SOAPnuke was used to process the raw data, with reads discarded if the reads contained adapters or uncalled bases, had a mean Phred below 15, or lacked an exact constant-primer or identifier match. High-quality paired reads were merged using COPE v1.2.5, and each unique nucleotide sequence was defined as a clonotype. Clonotypes were aligned to IMGT TRBV, TRBD and TRBJ reference segments using MiTCR v1.1. The analysis included only V-J combinations with a frequency above 0.0001, which together covered approximately 99% of the repertoires. A TCS score was defined as the ratio between F50 (clonal expansion) and ExV (chaos), using BLOSUM62-based TCRdist between CDR3 peptides within each V-J. Welch's t-statistics and random forest reduced roughly 500 V-J features to under 15, which were used in a naive Bayes classifier (R e1071). TCRdb passed the public sequencing reads through fastp at Q25 and MiXCR, retaining productive beta sequences. Each CDR3 protein gets just one entry, which takes the most common genes and DNA from the rows behind it. The V and J calls and clone size are TCRdb's, not the authors'. Across this sample there are around 300,000 distinct CDR3 sequences, with 12% to 15% seen only once. The ten largest clones represent 34% of the sample.

The CDR3, cysteine through phenylalanine, is 15 amino acids long. Only the CDR3 DNA is retained, 45 bases long and in frame from the first base. Via the germline V gene, CDR1 is LGHNT and CDR2 FRNRAP. Relative to germline, V is 1 base shorter and J is 6 bases shorter, with 15 bases between their ends. The TCR was taken from a woman in her 40s with Graves' ophthalmopathy. Sequencing input: blood. The chain uses TRBV12-5 and TRBJ2-5; the D match is possibly TRBD1 or TRBD2, with 6 bases aligned in each. In nucleotide form, the sequence is TGTGCTAGTGGTTTGGAGGGGGGCGGTGGTAAGACCCAGTACTTC. The translation is CASGLEGGGGKTQYF.